This T cell receptor (beta chain) was identified during a study of Graves' ophthalmopathy and Graves' hyperthyroidism. Findings of the study overall: Sensitivity of 60% to 71% and specificity of approximately 76% were achieved by the model that predicted ophthalmopathy progression. Ophthalmopathy versus stable hyperthyroidism: 13-signature model gave roughly 88% sensitivity, 75% to 83% specificity.

At least ten counts were recorded for this clonotype. Its antigen is currently unknown. RNA served as the template for amplifying TCR beta CDR3 regions. Amplification began with first-round RT-PCR using HTBI primers, then second-round multiplex PCR was performed. TCRdb re-derived calls from the multiplex PCR reads in MiXCR, one entry per CDR3 protein. The sample includes 300,000 to 400,000 distinct CDR3 sequences, roughly a sixth of them seen just once. The CDR3 runs 14 residues. V gave up 4 bases and J gave up 3 bases, with 10 bases separating them. In germline, CDR1 is MGHRA, CDR2 YSYEKL. The diagnosis was founded upon clinical symptoms, serum thyroxine, TRAb, thyroid ultrasound and orbital computed tomography. PBMCs had their origin in fresh peripheral blood (around 10 ml).

The V gene is TRBV4-1, the J gene TRBJ1-5; D is unclear. The TCR sequence derives from an adult man with Graves' ophthalmopathy. Sequenced input: peripheral blood. The CDR3 sequence: CASSPELINQPQHF. CDR3 nucleotide sequence: TGCGCCAGCAGCCCGGAGTTAATCAATCAGCCCCAGCATTTT.